The source of this T cell receptor beta chain is a study of blood T cells in healthy people across ages (dated by TCRdb to 2014 to 2015). At the level of the whole study: Template switching captured roughly one uniquely barcoded TCR beta cDNA molecule per two T cells in model experiments. The donors were divided into four age groups: young (average about 16 years), middle-aged (under 40), aged (62) and long-lived (roughly 88). Two additional independent replicas of 1 million unique cDNA reads from the same blood draw were analyzed for two donors (one aged 18 to 30 and one aged 80 or older). To avoid experimental bias, donors of different ages were spread randomly across the sequencing lanes. The study measured age-related changes in TCR beta repertoire diversity using deep sequencing normalized with unique cDNA molecular identifiers. The paper's findings and limits, for the study overall: Observed TCR beta diversity per million T cells fell roughly linearly with age, and a significant reduction was already apparent by age approximately 41. Because donor CMV infection status was unknown, age-related changes in expanded clonotypes were potentially confounded. Conclusive comparison of naive and antigen-experienced compartments was prevented by the profiling of bulk unsorted PBMCs. There was a strong correlation between observed TCR beta diversity and the percentage of naive T cells measured by flow cytometry. Total diversity estimates from one million sequenced T cells were considered lower bounds and underestimates. The long-lived group showed more naive CD4+ T cells, fewer expanded clones and increased TCR diversity than the aged group, suggesting age selection.

There are 12 amino acids in the CDR3, from cysteine to phenylalanine inclusive. Only the CDR3 portion is preserved as DNA: 36 bases, with reading frame beginning at the first base. The germline V gene specifies SNHLY as CDR1 and FYNNEI as CDR2. V is pared back by 3 bases and J by 4 bases, with 3 bases lying between the germline termini. The donors were 40 or so Caucasian individuals from Russia, aged roughly 6 to 95 years, who were systemically healthy. Approximately 10 milliliters of peripheral blood were collected from each donor into EDTA-treated Vacutainer tubes. PBMCs were isolated by Ficoll-Paque density-gradient centrifugation, with at least 7 million obtained per sample. Total RNA, at least 6 micrograms per sample, was extracted from PBMCs with Trizol reagent. For every donor, flow cytometry on a PBMC aliquot measured the percentage of naive CD45RAhigh/CD27high T cells. Of note for this clonotype: Its specific antigen is unknown. A single base separates this from a much larger clone, so it may be a read error.

Library creation used 5' RACE. Sequencing used an Illumina HiSeq 2500. A second PCR of roughly 7 to 12 cycles was performed with a sample-barcoded 5' primer and a J-beta primer mix. A unique molecular identifier was introduced onto each TCR beta cDNA molecule by a template-switch 5' adaptor carrying 12 random nucleotides. At least 3 million CDR3-containing paired-end reads were obtained from each sample. First-strand cDNA was synthesized from all RNA with the Mint cDNA synthesis kit, primed by a TRBC-specific oligonucleotide. Following uracil-DNA glycosylase treatment, a first 18-cycle PCR with universal primers M1SS and BC2_uni_R was performed on all cDNA. The authors' analysis ran thus. For normalization, 1 million high-quality reads, each with a distinct molecular identifier, were randomly selected from each sample. Reads sharing molecular identifiers were discarded rather than binned into consensus sequences. MiTCR, with a Q25 quality threshold and the strictest error-elimination algorithm, was used for CDR3 identification, clonotype clustering and error correction. A nonparametric unseen species model with Euler transformation was used to estimate a lower bound on total TCR beta diversity. In-frame beta chains were kept once TCRdb had trimmed the public reads at Q25 with fastp and called clones with MiXCR. Duplicate CDR3 protein sequences are folded into a single record with the most common DNA and genes. The V and J calls were not made by the authors but by TCRdb's processing. The sample table lists under 750,000 distinct CDR3 sequences, around 48% of them with a count of one. The ten largest make up around 24% of the sample.

Sequenced input: blood. The receptor chain draws on TRBV2 and TRBJ2-2; too little of a D gene remains to name it. The clonotype was recovered from a man older than 75 in good health. This receptor has the CDR3 CASSETTGELFF. The nucleotides read TGTGCCAGCAGTGAGACCACCGGGGAGCTGTTTTTT.